This entry lists 21 T cell receptor beta chains sequenced from one sample in a study of T-cell reconstitution after alpha-beta-depleted transplantation in children. The library targeted TCRbeta and was prepared with unique molecular identifiers. Each CDR3 protein is one row after TCRdb ran MiXCR on the PCR reads. The table lists approximately 400,000 distinct CDR3 sequences, about a tenth of them singletons. Source: PBMCs from the stem cell graft donor, taken from the stem cell graft. The receptors were sampled from a human donor who donated a stem cell graft to a child with acute myeloid leukemia.

The sample holds a few counts of this clonotype. The chain carries TRBV18 and TRBJ1-2, with 7 bases identical to TRBD1. Germline V gives CDR1 KGHSH, CDR2 LQKENI. The V and J ends lost 5 bases and 6 bases, in that order; junction bases with no gene match: 6. This CDR3 is 13 amino acids long. The CDR3 coding sequence is TGTGCCAGCTCAACCCAGGGGGGTAATGGCTACACCTTC. Translated: CASSTQGGNGYTF.

The V gene is TRBV10-3, the J gene TRBJ2-7, with 7 bases lining up with TRBD2. The V segment lost 6 bases and the J segment 3 bases; nucleotides outside the gene matches: 2. Looked up from germline, CDR1 is ENHRY and CDR2 is SYGVKD. The CDR3 has 12 residues. The CDR3, as DNA: TGTGCCATCAGCGAGCGGGGCTACGAGCAGTACGTC. Translation: CAISERGYEQYV.

This clonotype was seen a few times. V is TRBV20-1 and J is TRBJ1-6; 7 bases map to TRBD1. V trimming: 0 bases; J trimming: 9 bases; junction bases outside the gene matches: 8. There are 15 residues in the CDR3. From germline, CDR1 is DFQATT and CDR2 SNEGSKA (reference sequence). CDR3: CSARDRVSGGSPLHF. In DNA, the CDR3 is TGCAGTGCTAGAGATCGGGTGTCAGGGGGTTCACCCCTCCACTTT.

A few counts support this clonotype. V usage is TRBV27 and J usage is TRBJ1-6; D may be TRBD1 (5 bases). The CDR3 runs to 15 residues. Germline V gene data show CDR1 as MNHEY and CDR2 as SMNVEV (reference sequence). Trimming pared 6 bases from V and 3 bases from J, leaving 12 bases between. The chain's CDR3 is CASSFGGGYNSPLHF. The CDR3 DNA is TGTGCCAGCAGCTTCGGTGGGGGCTATAATTCACCCCTCCACTTT.

This clonotype was observed many times. This chain uses TRBV3-1 with TRBJ2-3; 7 nucleotides match TRBD2. Germline loops: CDR1 LGHDT, CDR2 YNNKEL (reference sequence). The CDR3 extends over 16 amino acids. V dropped 2 bases and J dropped 5; count of bases not matched to a gene: 10. DNA of the CDR3: TGTGCCAGCAGCCAAAAGAAAAGAGGGAGGGGAGATACGCAGTATTTT. Residues: CASSQKKRGRGDTQYF.

Only a few counts were recorded for this clonotype. This chain joins TRBV3-1 and TRBJ2-1; D is perhaps TRBD2 (5 bases). The CDR3 consists of 14 residues. CDR1 LGHDT and CDR2 YNNKEL come from the germline V gene (reference sequence). Trimming cost V 0 bases and J 9 bases, with 12 bases left between them. The CDR3 region is CASSQDLAGGEQFF. CDR3 sequence (DNA): TGTGCCAGCAGCCAAGATCTCGCGGGCGGTGAGCAGTTCTTC.

In its sample, this clonotype was seen a few times. The V call is TRBV9, the J call TRBJ2-2, with 8 positions matching TRBD2. CDR3 size: 16 residues. The germline gives CDR1 SGDLS, CDR2 YYNGEE. V was pared by 3 bases and J by 3 bases, with 7 bases of the junction left unmatched. The CDR3 sequence: CASSDGAGGDTGELFF. CDR3 nucleotides: TGTGCCAGCAGCGACGGGGCGGGAGGCGACACCGGGGAGCTGTTTTTT. Based on the CDR3 plus reference TRBV9 and TRBJ2-2, the full variable domain is DSGVTQTPKHLITATGQRVTLRCSPRSGDLSVYWYQQSLDQGLQFLIQYYNGEERAKGNILERFSAQQFPDLHSELNLSSLELGDSALYFCASSDGAGGDTGELFFGEGSRLTVL.

This clonotype was observed a handful of times. V gene TRBV20-1 combines with J gene TRBJ2-5, with D possibly being TRBD1 (6 bases). The CDR3 length is 15 residues. The germline V gene encodes CDR1 DFQATT and CDR2 SNEGSKA (reference sequence). Trimming cost V 3 bases and J 5 bases, with 19 bases left between them. The CDR3: CSASLAGARGETQYF. CDR3 sequence (DNA): TGCAGTGCTAGCCTGGCAGGGGCAAGGGGCGAGACCCAGTACTTC.

This clonotype was observed a few times. The chain recombines TRBV5-5 with TRBJ1-2; TRBD1 is a possible D gene (5 bases). The germline gives CDR1 SGHKS, CDR2 YYEKEE (reference sequence). This CDR3 is 15 amino acids long. Trimming left V 4 bases short and J 0 bases short, with 13 bases between. The CDR3 coding sequence is TGTGCCAGCAGCCCTGGACACCGAGCTAACTATGGCTACACCTTC. It specifies CASSPGHRANYGYTF.

This clonotype has a handful of counts. The rearrangement uses TRBV5-1 and TRBJ2-5; 9 positions match TRBD2. V gave up 1 base and J gave up 5 bases; unmatched junction bases: 9. CDR1 SGHRS and CDR2 YFSETQ come from the germline V gene. This CDR3 is 16 amino acids long. The CDR3 reads CASSLQASGTSETQYF. In DNA form, the CDR3 reads TGCGCCAGCAGCTTGCAAGCTAGCGGGACATCGGAGACCCAGTACTTC.

This clonotype was counted only a few times. This chain links TRBV5-1 with TRBJ2-2, with TRBD1 identical over 9 bases. The CDR3 loop spans 17 amino acids. Trimming took 2 bases from V and 6 from J; bases not matched to a gene: 11. From germline, CDR1 is SGHRS and CDR2 YFSETQ. CDR3 in amino acids: CASSLKPGQGSSGELFF. The CDR3 DNA follows: TGCGCCAGCAGCTTAAAACCGGGACAGGGTTCCTCCGGGGAGCTGTTTTTT.

This clonotype appeared many times. J is TRBJ2-2 and V is TRBV7-2; D call uncertain. The CDR3 runs 14 residues. V shed 3 bases and J shed 2 bases, with 7 bases lying between them. Per germline, CDR1 SGHTA and CDR2 FQGNSA. The CDR3 DNA follows: TGTGCCAGCAGCTTTTCGCCAAACACCGGGGAGCTGTTTTTT. It codes for CASSFSPNTGELFF.

This chain joins TRBV7-9 and TRBJ1-4; the match to TRBD1 covers 10 bases. The CDR3 is 17 residues long. V lost 4 bases, J lost 0 bases, and 5 bases stayed unmatched. Germline V CDR1 and CDR2: SEHNR, FQNEAQ (reference sequence). In DNA, the CDR3 is TGTGCCAGCAGCTCCGGACAGGGGGGTGCAACTAATGAAAAACTGTTTTTT. It yields the protein CASSSGQGGATNEKLFF.

The chain couples TRBV4-1 to TRBJ2-5, with D maybe TRBD1 (5 bases). The CDR3 runs to 14 residues. Germline assignment: CDR1 MGHRA and CDR2 YSYEKL. The V and J ends lost 4 bases and 4 bases respectively, with 13 bases between them. CDR3 sequence (DNA): TGCGCCAGCAGCCCCACTGACAGACTAGAGACCCAGTACTTC. This translates into CASSPTDRLETQYF.

A few counts support this clonotype. The V gene is TRBV20-1, the J gene TRBJ1-3; 11 bases agree with TRBD1. The germline gives CDR1 DFQATT, CDR2 SNEGSKA (reference sequence). Trimming removed 1 base from V and 6 bases from J; junction bases left unmatched: 11. The length of the CDR3 is 17 residues. The CDR3 protein is CSARAQPGQGGKNTIYF. The CDR3 DNA sequence: TGCAGTGCTAGAGCCCAACCGGGACAGGGGGGTAAAAACACCATATATTTT.

There are many counts of this clonotype. The gene calls are TRBV27 and TRBJ1-6, with TRBD1 matching over 7 bases. The CDR3 extends over 14 amino acids. Germline values: CDR1 MNHEY, CDR2 SMNVEV (reference sequence). V gave up 3 bases and J gave up 9 bases; unmatched junction bases: 5. The CDR3 sequence is CASSLRQGFSPLHF. The CDR3 coding sequence is TGTGCCAGCAGTTTGAGACAGGGATTTTCACCCCTCCACTTT.

The V gene is TRBV14, the J gene TRBJ2-5; D unclear. Germline assignment: CDR1 SGHDN and CDR2 FVKESK. CDR3 length: 14 amino acids. V dropped 4 bases and J dropped 0 bases, with 9 bases sitting between them. CDR3: CASSPSWDQETQYF. As DNA, the CDR3 is TGTGCCAGCAGCCCATCTTGGGACCAAGAGACCCAGTACTTC.

The chain recombines TRBV6-2 or TRBV6-3 with TRBJ1-5; a weak D match, TRBD1 (5 bases). V was pared by 0 bases and J by 5 bases, with 8 bases between. CDR3 size: 14 residues. CDR1 is MNHEY and CDR2 is SVGEGT in the germline V gene. DNA for the CDR3: TGTGCCAGCAGTTACTCGACAGAGGATCAGCCCCAGCATTTT. Its translation: CASSYSTEDQPQHF.

The CDR3 nucleotides are TGTGCCATCAGTGCCCCTGGTACTGCAGCCAATGAGCAGTTCTTC. Translating it yields CAISAPGTAANEQFF. The chain uses TRBV10-3 and TRBJ2-1, with D hard to call. Deletions cut 4 bases from V and 6 bases from J, with 16 bases between. The germline gives CDR1 ENHRY, CDR2 SYGVKD. The CDR3 runs 15 residues.

This clonotype showed up just a few times. The rearrangement links TRBV27 to TRBJ2-3; weak D call: TRBD2 (6 bases). V was trimmed by 2 bases and J by 2 bases, leaving 23 bases between them. Germline lookup yields CDR1 MNHEY and CDR2 SMNVEV (reference sequence). CDR3 length equals 19 residues. The CDR3 loop is CASSLEAGASGLYTDTQYF. CDR3 sequence (DNA): TGTGCCAGCAGTTTAGAAGCCGGGGCCAGCGGGCTATACACAGATACGCAGTATTTT.

The chain has TRBV7-3 and TRBJ2-1; D may be TRBD1 or TRBD2 (5 bases each). CDR1 is SGHTA and CDR2 is FQGTGA in the germline V gene. V lost 8 bases and J lost 4, with 12 bases in between. The CDR3 covers 13 residues. The CDR3 region is CASGTDGYNEQFF. The CDR3 region has the DNA TGTGCCAGCGGGACGGATGGGTACAATGAGCAGTTCTTC.